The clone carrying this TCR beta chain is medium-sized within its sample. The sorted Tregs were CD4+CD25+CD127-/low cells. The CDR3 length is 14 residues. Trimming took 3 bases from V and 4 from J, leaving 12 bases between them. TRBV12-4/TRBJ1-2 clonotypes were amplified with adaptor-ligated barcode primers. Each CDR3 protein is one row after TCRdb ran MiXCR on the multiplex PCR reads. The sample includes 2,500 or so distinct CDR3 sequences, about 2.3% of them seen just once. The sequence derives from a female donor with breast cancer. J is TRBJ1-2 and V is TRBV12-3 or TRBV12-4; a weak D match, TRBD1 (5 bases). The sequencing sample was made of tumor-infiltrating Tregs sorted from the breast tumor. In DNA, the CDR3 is TGTGCCAGCAGTTTTCAGGGAGGTTCCTATGGCTACACCTTC. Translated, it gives CASSFQGGSYGYTF.